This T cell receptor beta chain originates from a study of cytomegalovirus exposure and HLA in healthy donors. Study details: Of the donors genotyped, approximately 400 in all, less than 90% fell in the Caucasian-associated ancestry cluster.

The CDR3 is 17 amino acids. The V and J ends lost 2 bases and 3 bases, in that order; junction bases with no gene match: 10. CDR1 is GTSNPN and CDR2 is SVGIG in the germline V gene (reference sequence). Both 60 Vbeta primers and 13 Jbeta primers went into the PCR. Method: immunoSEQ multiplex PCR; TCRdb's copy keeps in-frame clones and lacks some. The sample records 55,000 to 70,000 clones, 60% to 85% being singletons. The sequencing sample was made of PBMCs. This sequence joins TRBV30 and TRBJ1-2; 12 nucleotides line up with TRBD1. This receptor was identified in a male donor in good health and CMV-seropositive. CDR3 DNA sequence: TGTGCCTGGAGTCACTGGGAGGGGACAGGGGGCTACTATGGCTACACCTTC. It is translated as CAWSHWEGTGGYYGYTF.